This entry features one T cell receptor (beta chain) sequence. The antigen is undetermined. The source of the sample is a study of T cell responses to AZD1222 COVID-19 vaccine. Clones were sequenced by immunoSEQ multiplex PCR, and TCRdb holds only the in-frame ones, with some missing. Here the sample spans 150,000 to 200,000 clones, roughly nine tenths being singletons. Regarding the study as a whole: Variant regions that are unmutated are reportedly the target of nearly half of spike-specific TCRs. Once two AZD1222 doses were given, Spike-specific TCR breadth and depth went up. Most donors were white British and more were female, and clonal diversity was possibly underestimated. Distributed over spike, vaccine-associated CD4 TCRs predominated at 160-218 and 743-854.

The specimen was peripheral blood, collected 28 days after the second AZD1222 dose. The receptor was isolated from an adult who received the AZD1222 COVID-19 vaccine.

The CDR3 loop is CASSGARNTEAFF. DNA for the CDR3: TGTGCCAGCTCCGGGGCAAGGAACACTGAAGCTTTCTTT. The rearrangement uses TRBV18 and TRBJ1-1; D is possibly TRBD1 (5 bases). V dropped 6 bases and J dropped 1 base, with 9 bases sitting between them. Looked up from germline, CDR1 is KGHSH and CDR2 is LQKENI. This CDR3 has 13 residues.